A selection of T cell receptor beta chains follows, all from one sample in a study of cytomegalovirus exposure and HLA in healthy donors. Sequenced by immunoSEQ multiplex PCR; TCRdb stores in-frame clones only, minus some. The table has over 150,000 clones, roughly nine tenths seen once. Sequences were obtained from PBMCs. These TCRs come from a woman under 30 in good health and CMV-seropositive. The CDR3 runs from the conserved cysteine through the conserved F or W. Fields, in order: clone size, D gene, J gene, V gene, CDR3 DNA, CDR3 protein. The D gene is left open where the match is weak. The size field is filled for only some rows; it gives once, few, many or a size class.

>.|.|TRBJ2-6|TRBV30
TGTGCCTGGAGACAGGGTTTACTCTCTGGGGCCAACGTCCTGACTTTC
CAWRQGLLSGANVLTF
>.|TRBD1|TRBJ1-2|TRBV5-5
TGTGCCAGCAGCTTGGGACAGGGGGCGCTTGGCTACACCTTC
CASSLGQGALGYTF
>.|.|TRBJ1-2|TRBV5-5
TGTGCCAGCAGCCTGGCCCAGAACTATGGCTACACCTTC
CASSLAQNYGYTF
>.|TRBD1|TRBJ1-5|TRBV19
TGTGCCAGTAGTACGACCGGGACAGGGCTTTATCAGCCCCAGCATTTT
CASSTTGTGLYQPQHF
>.|.|TRBJ2-3|TRBV6-1
TGTGCCAGCAGTGAATATCCAGGGAGCACAGATACGCAGTATTTT
CASSEYPGSTDTQYF
>few|.|TRBJ1-2|TRBV6-5
TGTGCCAGCATTAACAGGGACGGCTATGGCTACACCTTC
CASINRDGYGYTF
>.|.|TRBJ1-1|TRBV5-1
TGCGCCAGCAGCCCGGTCGGGGGGCTGGCTTTCTTT
CASSPVGGLAFF
>.|TRBD1|TRBJ2-5|TRBV23-1
TGCGCCAGCAGCCCAGGGACAGATGCGAAAGAGGCCCAGTACTTC
CASSPGTDAKEAQYF
>.|TRBD2|TRBJ2-3|TRBV29-1
TGCAGCGCTCGAACCACGGGACTAGGGGATACGCAGTATTTT
CSARTTGLGDTQYF
>.|.|TRBJ2-7|TRBV19
TGTGCCAGTGCCCCCGGGTCGGTCCCGCAGCCCTACGAGCAGTACTTC
CASAPGSVPQPYEQYF
>.|.|TRBJ1-1|TRBV6-4
TGTGCCAGCAGTGACTCGGGGGGAACTGAAGCTTTCTTT
CASSDSGGTEAFF
>.|TRBD1|TRBJ2-7|TRBV7-9
TGTGCCAGCAGCCCCAGACAGGGAACCCACGAGCAGTACTTC
CASSPRQGTHEQYF
>.|.|TRBJ1-2|TRBV6-1
TGTGCCAGCCGGGAGGGGAACTATGGCTACACCTTC
CASREGNYGYTF
>.|.|TRBJ1-4|TRBV7-9
TGTGCCAGCAGCTTAGGGACAGTAGAGGAAAAACTGTTTTTT
CASSLGTVEEKLFF
>.|TRBD1|TRBJ2-7|TRBV2
TGTGCCAGCATCGTAGGGACAGGGGGCGGCTACGAGCAGTACTTC
CASIVGTGGGYEQYF
>few|TRBD1|TRBJ1-2|TRBV6-1
TGTGCCAGCAGTGCCCAACAGGGGGGCTTCTATGGCTACACCTTC
CASSAQQGGFYGYTF